Following are 8 T cell receptor beta chains from one sample sequenced in a study of spatial heterogeneity in lung cancer. General study points: Expanded alpha and beta TCR counts within tumors tracked tumor mutation counts.

Antigen specificity for these receptors is unknown. Each CDR3 protein is one row after TCRdb ran MiXCR on the 5' RACE reads. This table holds 4,000 or so distinct CDR3 sequences, approximately 8.8% found once. Time point indicated: sample taken at primary tumor resection. The sample was lung tumor tissue, taken at surgery. Receptor source: a male donor with early-stage non-small cell lung cancer.

This clonotype was counted a few times. Little can be read into the size of this beta chain, an off-target read in a library designed for alpha chains. The genes are TRBV3-1 and TRBJ1-4, with D maybe TRBD1 (5 bases). Per the germline V gene, CDR1 is LGHDT and CDR2 is YNNKEL (reference sequence). The germline V and J ends were trimmed by 0 bases and 8 bases, with 13 bases remaining between them. CDR3 length: 15 amino acids. Here the CDR3 DNA reads TGTGCCAGCAGCCAAGAAATTGGGGGTCGGGAAAAACTGTTTTTT. Translated, it gives CASSQEIGGREKLFF. Variable domain in full (rest from reference TRBV3-1 and TRBJ1-4): DTAVSQTPKYLVTQMGNDKSIKCEQNLGHDTMYWYKQDSKKFLKIMFSYNNKELIINETVPNRFSPKSPDKAHLNLHINSLELGDSAVYFCASSQEIGGREKLFFGSGTQLSVL.

This clonotype is medium-sized. The library was built for alpha chains, so this beta chain is an off-target read and its size means little. This chain joins TRBV5-5 and TRBJ1-2; D uncertain. Trimming pared 0 bases from V and 5 bases from J, leaving 11 bases between. The CDR3 is made up of 14 amino acids. Germline V gives CDR1 SGHKS, CDR2 YYEKEE (reference sequence). DNA for the CDR3: TGTGCCAGCAGCTTGGGCCCTTCAGATTATGGCTACACCTTC. It encodes CASSLGPSDYGYTF.

In its sample, this clonotype is medium-sized. The library was prepared for alpha chains; this beta chain is a stray read, so its frequency means little. The chain is built from TRBV30 and TRBJ1-4; 7 bases fit TRBD1. CDR1 and CDR2 (germline): GTSNPN, SVGIG (reference sequence). The CDR3 contains 13 residues. Losses at the gene ends were 4 bases for V and 6 bases for J; bases not matched to a gene: 5. The CDR3 region is CAWTSTGDEKLFF. CDR3 bases: TGTGCCTGGACCAGTACAGGGGATGAAAAACTGTTTTTT.

In this sample, this clonotype is medium-sized. For a library built for alpha chains, this beta chain is a stray read; little rests on its size. The chain uses TRBV6-5 and TRBJ2-2; 8 bases match TRBD1. This CDR3 comprises 12 residues. Germline V gene sequence: CDR1 MNHEY, CDR2 SVGAGI. This CDR3 reads CCTGGDTGELFF. The DNA for the CDR3 is TGTTGCACAGGGGGTGACACCGGGGAGCTGTTTTTT.

In this sample, this clonotype turned up many times. Within a library made for alpha chains, this beta chain is off target, and its count is uninformative. The chain carries TRBV10-3 and TRBJ1-4; D gene uncertain. V was cut by 3 bases and J by 4 bases, with 9 bases left in between. CDR1 and CDR2 (germline): ENHRY, SYGVKD. The CDR3 is 14 residues long. The CDR3 DNA is TGTGCCATCAGTGATCCGAACCTTAATGAAAAACTGTTTTTT. It encodes CAISDPNLNEKLFF.

Regarding this clonotype: Since a much larger clone is just one base distant, this may be a read error. This beta chain is a stray read from a library made for alpha chains; its abundance is not meaningful. The chain is built from TRBV6-2 or TRBV6-3 and TRBJ2-7; the match to TRBD1 covers 9 bases. From germline, CDR1 is MNHEY and CDR2 SVGEGT. The CDR3 spans 14 residues. J lost 3 bases, V lost 6 bases, and 6 bases had no gene match. The CDR3 protein is CASRPTGGDYEQYF. As DNA, the CDR3 is TGTGCCAGCAGACCCACAGGGGGCGACTACGAGCAGTACTTC.

A few counts support this clonotype. With the library built for alpha chains, this beta chain is off target and its frequency is not meaningful. CDR3 residues: CASSLATTGGNQPQHF. The CDR3 region has the DNA TGTGCCAGCAGCTTGGCCACTACAGGGGGCAATCAGCCCCAGCATTTT. The V and J genes are TRBV5-5 and TRBJ1-5, with 7 bases that match TRBD1. V was pared by 0 bases and J by 2 bases, with 5 bases of the junction left unmatched. CDR1 and CDR2 (germline): SGHKS, YYEKEE (reference sequence). The CDR3 length is 16 residues. Supplemented by reference TRBV5-5 and TRBJ1-5, the full variable domain reads DAGVTQSPTHLIKTRGQQVTLRCSPISGHKSVSWYQQVLGQGPQFIFQYYEKEERGRGNFPDRFSARQFPNYSSELNVNALLLGDSALYLCASSLATTGGNQPQHFGDGTRLSIL.

By share, this clonotype counts as medium-sized (0.01 to 0.1%). Little can be read into the size of this beta chain, an off-target read in a library designed for alpha chains. The CDR3 sequence: CASSLGWSHQQFF. The CDR3 DNA reads TGTGCCAGCAGCTTAGGTTGGTCCCATCAGCAGTTCTTC. V and J are TRBV5-5 and TRBJ2-1; D gene uncertain. The length of the CDR3 is 13 residues. Trimming removed 2 bases at V and 11 bases at J, with 14 bases between. Germline V gene data show CDR1 as SGHKS and CDR2 as YYEKEE (reference sequence).